Shown below are 6 T cell receptor beta chains from a single sample sequenced in a study of CD8 T cells in ankylosing spondylitis. TCRdb re-derived calls from the 5' RACE reads in MiXCR, one entry per CDR3 protein. The table shows approximately 130,000 distinct CDR3 sequences, with around 9% occurring only once. Input material: blood, either unsorted or a sorted T cell fraction (not recorded which). These receptor sequences come from a male donor with ankylosing spondylitis or in good health (not recorded which).

This clonotype showed up just a few times. The gene calls are TRBV7-2 and TRBJ1-1; D not certain. This CDR3 comprises 14 residues. V lost 4 bases, J lost 3 bases, and 12 bases lay in between. Germline V gene lookup returns CDR1 SGHTA and CDR2 FQGNSA. The DNA for the CDR3 is TGTGCCAGCAGCTCCAGAGGTAGGCACACTGAAGCTTTCTTT. Translated: CASSSRGRHTEAFF.

This clonotype was counted many times. The rearrangement uses TRBV28 and TRBJ2-3; 11 bases are shared with TRBD2. Germline loops: CDR1 MDHEN, CDR2 SYDVKM. The J segment lost 7 bases and the V segment lost 6 bases, leaving 9 bases of the junction unmatched. The CDR3 is 15 residues long. CDR3 residues: CASSTSGRDANTQYF. In DNA form, the CDR3 reads TGTGCCAGCAGCACTAGCGGGAGAGATGCAAATACGCAGTATTTT.

This clonotype was counted only a few times. The chain employs TRBV29-1 and TRBJ1-1, with TRBD1 as a possible D gene (6 bases). The CDR3 is 14 amino acids. CDR1 is SQVTM, CDR2 ANQGSEA, per germline. V lost 5 bases and J 2 bases, leaving 15 bases between the germline ends. The CDR3 loop is CSVTRDIKNTEAFF. CDR3 sequence (DNA): TGCAGCGTTACCCGGGACATCAAAAACACTGAAGCTTTCTTT.

This clonotype came up many times. The J gene is TRBJ2-3, the V gene TRBV9, with a tentative D call TRBD2 (6 bases). The CDR3 has 16 residues. Germline values: CDR1 SGDLS, CDR2 YYNGEE. V lost 4 bases and J lost 6, with 21 bases in between. This CDR3 is CASSSISGTVMDTQYF. The CDR3 coding sequence is TGTGCCAGCAGCTCAATTTCAGGGACTGTAATGGATACGCAGTATTTT. Combining the CDR3 with reference TRBV9 and TRBJ2-3 gives the whole variable domain DSGVTQTPKHLITATGQRVTLRCSPRSGDLSVYWYQQSLDQGLQFLIQYYNGEERAKGNILERFSAQQFPDLHSELNLSSLELGDSALYFCASSSISGTVMDTQYFGPGTRLTVL.

The sample holds many counts of this clonotype. The chain recombines TRBV5-1 with TRBJ1-2, with D tentatively TRBD1 (5 bases). Germline-derived CDR1 and CDR2 are SGHRS and YFSETQ. The CDR3 runs 13 residues. V was trimmed by 1 base and J by 8 bases, leaving 12 bases between them. The CDR3 here is CASSLRGGKGYTF. The CDR3, as DNA: TGCGCCAGCAGCTTGCGCGGGGGGAAGGGCTACACCTTC.

This clonotype was picked up many times. Here the CDR3 reads CASSFPGEEQYF. The CDR3 bases are TGCGCCAGCAGCTTTCCCGGGGAAGAGCAGTACTTC. The genes are TRBV5-1 and TRBJ2-7; the D gene is possibly TRBD2 (5 bases). The germline V gene has CDR1 SGHRS and CDR2 YFSETQ. The CDR3 loop spans 12 amino acids. Trimming took 2 bases from V and 7 from J, leaving 10 bases between them. The full variable domain, completed using reference TRBV5-1 and TRBJ2-7, is KAGVTQTPRYLIKTRGQQVTLSCSPISGHRSVSWYQQTPGQGLQFLFEYFSETQRNKGNFPGRFSGRQFSNSRSEMNVSTLELGDSALYLCASSFPGEEQYFGPGTRLTVT.